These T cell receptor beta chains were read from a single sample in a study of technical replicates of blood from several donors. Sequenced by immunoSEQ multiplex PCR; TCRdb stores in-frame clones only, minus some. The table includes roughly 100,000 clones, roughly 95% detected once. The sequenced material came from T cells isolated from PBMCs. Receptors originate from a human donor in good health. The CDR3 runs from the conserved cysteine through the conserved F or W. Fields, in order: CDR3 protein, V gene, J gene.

CASSLTREGRNEQFF	TRBV28	TRBJ2-1
CASSIPPVQGRGYTF	TRBV28	TRBJ1-2
CASSDFFYRVSFF	TRBV25-1	TRBJ1-1
CASSISRVEAFF	TRBV19	TRBJ1-1
CASAGTSGSYEQYF	TRBV6-5	TRBJ2-7
CASRVSGQVTYEQYF	TRBV2	TRBJ2-7
CASSYAAGGAETQYF	TRBV6-5	TRBJ2-5
CACPRPGETGELFF	TRBV30	TRBJ2-2
CASTITGSSNQLFF	TRBV5-1	TRBJ2-2
CAWSASGGNSPLHF	TRBV30	TRBJ1-6
CASRQGALSNYGYTF	TRBV6-4	TRBJ1-2
CASRGGMRSPLHF	TRBV27	TRBJ1-6
CASSPGLAGTNYEQYF	TRBV13	TRBJ2-7
CASSQRLAGGTGELFF	TRBV14	TRBJ2-2
CASSRDRDQAFF	TRBV18	TRBJ1-1
CAWSGLAKGLLEETQYF	TRBV30	TRBJ2-5
CASSYTSGGAVDTQYF	TRBV6-6	TRBJ2-3
CAWSVWTGLLRAYGYTF	TRBV30	TRBJ1-2